Sequencing of this T cell receptor beta chain was carried out in a study of blood T cell repertoires in COVID-19. Overall study context: The origin of the acute and convalescent COVID-19 samples was the United States, Italy and Spain.

The V gene lost 3 bases and the J gene lost 4 bases, with 12 bases spanning the gap. The CDR3 loop spans 14 amino acids. Germline CDR1 SSHAT, CDR2 FNYEAQ (reference sequence). Sequencing was performed with immunoSEQ multiplex PCR; in TCRdb, only in-frame clones are kept and a portion is missing. The sample has under 130,000 clones; less than 90% are singletons. Input material: peripheral blood. The source of this sequence is a human donor in a cohort sampled during active COVID-19. This chain uses TRBV7-7 with TRBJ2-5; D is possibly TRBD2 (6 bases). Written as DNA, the CDR3 is TGTGCCAGCAGCTTGGGCCGGAGGGGAGAGACCCAGTACTTC. This translates into CASSLGRRGETQYF.